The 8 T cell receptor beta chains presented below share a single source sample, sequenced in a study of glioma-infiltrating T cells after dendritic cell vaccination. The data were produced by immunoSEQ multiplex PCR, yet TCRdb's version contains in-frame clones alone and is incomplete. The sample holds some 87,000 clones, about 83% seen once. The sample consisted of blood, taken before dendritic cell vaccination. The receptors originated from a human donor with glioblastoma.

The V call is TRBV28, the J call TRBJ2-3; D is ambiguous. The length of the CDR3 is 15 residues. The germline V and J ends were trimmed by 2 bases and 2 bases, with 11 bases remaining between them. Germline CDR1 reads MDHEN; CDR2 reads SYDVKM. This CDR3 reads CASSLGRSLTDTQYF. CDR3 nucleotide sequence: TGTGCCAGCAGTTTAGGGCGTTCCCTCACAGATACGCAGTATTTT.

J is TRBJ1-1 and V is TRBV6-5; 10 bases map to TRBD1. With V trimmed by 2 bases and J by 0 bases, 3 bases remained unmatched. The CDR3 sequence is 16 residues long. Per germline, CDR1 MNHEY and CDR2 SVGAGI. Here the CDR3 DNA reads TGTGCCAGCAGTTACGGGACAGGGGTTATGAACACTGAAGCTTTCTTT. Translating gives CASSYGTGVMNTEAFF.

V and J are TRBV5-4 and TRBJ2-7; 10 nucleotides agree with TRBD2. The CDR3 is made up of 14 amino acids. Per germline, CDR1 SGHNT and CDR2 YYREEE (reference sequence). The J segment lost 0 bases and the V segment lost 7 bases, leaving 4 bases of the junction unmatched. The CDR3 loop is CASSSGGLSYEQYF. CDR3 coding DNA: TGTGCCAGCTCTAGCGGGGGTCTCTCCTACGAGCAGTACTTC.

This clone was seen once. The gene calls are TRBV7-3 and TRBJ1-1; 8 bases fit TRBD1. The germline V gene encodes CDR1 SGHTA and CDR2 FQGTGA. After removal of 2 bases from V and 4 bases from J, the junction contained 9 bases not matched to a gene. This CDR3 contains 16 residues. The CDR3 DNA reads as TGTGCCAGCAGCTTACAGGCAGGGGGCCTAGGCACTGAAGCTTTCTTT. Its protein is CASSLQAGGLGTEAFF.

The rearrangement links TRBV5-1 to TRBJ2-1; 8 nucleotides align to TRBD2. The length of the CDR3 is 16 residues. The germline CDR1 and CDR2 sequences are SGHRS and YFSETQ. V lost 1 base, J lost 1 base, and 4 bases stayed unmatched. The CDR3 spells CASSLSIAGSYNEQFF. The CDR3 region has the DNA TGCGCCAGCAGCTTGTCGATAGCGGGATCCTACAATGAGCAGTTCTTC.

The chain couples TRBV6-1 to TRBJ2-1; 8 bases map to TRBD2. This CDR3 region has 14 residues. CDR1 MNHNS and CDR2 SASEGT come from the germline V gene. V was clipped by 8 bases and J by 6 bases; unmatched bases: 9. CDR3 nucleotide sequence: TGTGCCAGCCTGGGGCCAGCGGGAGCCAATGAGCAGTTCTTC. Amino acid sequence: CASLGPAGANEQFF.

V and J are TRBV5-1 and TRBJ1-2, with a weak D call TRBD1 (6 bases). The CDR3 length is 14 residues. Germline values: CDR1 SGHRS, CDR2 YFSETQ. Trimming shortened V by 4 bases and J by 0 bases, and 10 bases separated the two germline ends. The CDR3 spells CASSLDSANYGYTF. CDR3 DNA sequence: TGCGCCAGCAGCCTGGACAGTGCTAACTATGGCTACACCTTC.

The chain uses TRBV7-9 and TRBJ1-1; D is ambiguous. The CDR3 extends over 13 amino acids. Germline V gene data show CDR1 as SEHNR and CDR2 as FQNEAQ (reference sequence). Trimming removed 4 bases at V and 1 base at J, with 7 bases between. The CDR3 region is CASSSGGNTEAFF. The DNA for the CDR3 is TGTGCCAGCAGCTCTGGAGGGAACACTGAAGCTTTCTTT.